A single sample gave rise to the 18 T cell receptor beta chains below, sequenced in a study of metastatic and nonmetastatic thyroid tumors (dated by TCRdb to about 2020). No patient had received any treatment before thyroid surgery. The protocol used for the library was PCR. Instrument used: Illumina HiSeq 4000. TCRdb reran the public reads through fastp at Q25 and MiXCR, keeping productive beta chains. In this sample the table shows 21,000 or so clones, roughly 12% of which occur a single time. Around 22% of the sample rests with the top ten. Sequenced material: blood. The source of these receptors is a female donor with papillary thyroid cancer or a benign thyroid nodule (not recorded which). Some clones in this sample may be carry-over from other donors' samples.

Many counts were recorded for this clone. The chain links TRBV20-1 to TRBJ2-2, with D unclear. V was pared by 4 bases and J by 4 bases, with 10 bases between. CDR3 length: 13 amino acids. Germline assignment: CDR1 DFQATT and CDR2 SNEGSKA (reference sequence). The CDR3 reads CSATDTSTGELFF. The DNA for the CDR3 is TGCAGTGCTACAGACACCTCCACCGGGGAGCTGTTTTTT.

By proportion, this clone is medium-sized. V usage is TRBV27 and J usage is TRBJ1-6; tentatively, D is TRBD1 (5 bases). V lost 9 bases to trimming and J lost 9 bases, with 21 bases between them. The CDR3 has 15 residues. Per the germline V gene, CDR1 is MNHEY and CDR2 is SMNVEV (reference sequence). The chain's CDR3 is CASLRSVAGFSPLHF. In DNA, the CDR3 is TGTGCCAGTCTAAGATCGGTGGCAGGGTTTTCACCCCTCCACTTT.

In this sample, this clone turned up a few times. The chain joins TRBV6-1 to TRBJ1-5; no definite D call. CDR1 and CDR2 (germline): MNHNS, SASEGT. This CDR3 is 12 amino acids long. V lost 6 bases and J 5 bases, leaving 8 bases between the germline ends. CDR3 bases: TGTGCCAGCAGGAGGTGGTATCAGCCCCAGCATTTT. Translated: CASRRWYQPQHF.

This clone was counted at least ten times. V usage is TRBV2 and J usage is TRBJ2-1; TRBD1 might be the D (5 bases). Germline-derived CDR1 and CDR2 are SNHLY and FYNNEI. The CDR3 extends over 16 amino acids. Trimming took 2 bases from V and 6 from J, leaving 17 bases between them. The CDR3 spells CASSETGRLEVNEQFF. For the CDR3, the DNA is TGTGCCAGCAGTGAAACAGGTCGCTTAGAAGTCAATGAGCAGTTCTTC.

This clone was counted at least ten times. The V call is TRBV6-5, the J call TRBJ1-5, with D possibly matching TRBD1 (5 bases). Germline V gene lookup returns CDR1 MNHEY and CDR2 SVGAGI. The CDR3 has 15 residues. V lost 2 bases and J lost 5, with 13 bases in between. The CDR3 DNA reads TGTGCCAGCAGTTACCCCCAGGGCGGGGATCAGCCCCAGCATTTT. Translated, it gives CASSYPQGGDQPQHF.

Many counts were recorded for this clone. The genes are TRBV13 and TRBJ1-1, with no clear D. The germline gives CDR1 PRHDT, CDR2 FYEKMQ (reference sequence). Trimming cost V 0 bases and J 5 bases, with 7 bases left between them. The CDR3 length is 13 residues. The CDR3 region is CASSLGLGTEAFF. The CDR3 region has the DNA TGTGCCAGCAGCTTAGGGCTGGGGACTGAAGCTTTCTTT.

In this sample, this clone is medium-sized. The chain couples TRBV6-2 or TRBV6-3 to TRBJ2-1; D unresolved. The CDR3 spans 13 residues. The V gene's germline CDR1 is MNHEY and CDR2 SVGEGT. Trimming removed 8 bases at V and 0 bases at J, with 8 bases between. Written as DNA, the CDR3 is TGTGCCAGCGGAATCAGCTCCTACAATGAGCAGTTCTTC. Encoded protein: CASGISSYNEQFF.

This clone has at least ten counts. The chain recombines TRBV11-2 with TRBJ2-2; D is perhaps TRBD1 (6 bases). Deletions cut 1 base from V and 3 bases from J, with 12 bases between. This CDR3 comprises 16 residues. Germline V gene sequence: CDR1 SGHAT, CDR2 FQNNGV. CDR3: CASSLVGQGYTGELFF. As DNA, the CDR3 is TGTGCCAGCAGCTTAGTAGGGCAGGGGTACACCGGGGAGCTGTTTTTT.

Concerning this clone: The junction and the germline gene differ at one end; a read error may be behind it. The V gene is TRBV20-1, the J gene TRBJ2-1; 7 nucleotides line up with TRBD2. The germline CDR1 and CDR2 sequences are DFQATT and SNEGSKA (reference sequence). The CDR3 runs 15 residues. The CDR3: CNARGRAVSYNEQFF. The CDR3 DNA follows: TGCAATGCTAGAGGGAGGGCCGTCTCCTACAATGAGCAGTTCTTC.

In this sample, this clone turned up a few times. A much bigger clone sits one base away, suggesting this may be a read error. The chain combines TRBV7-9 with TRBJ1-1; no firm D call. Trimming took off 6 bases at V and 6 bases at J, with 14 bases between the two ends. Germline V gene data show CDR1 as SEHNR and CDR2 as FQNEAQ (reference sequence). There are 13 residues in the CDR3. The CDR3 DNA reads as TGTGCCAGCAGTTCAGAGGGATTTTCTGAAGCTTTCTTT. Its translation: CASSSEGFSEAFF.

This clone was counted many times. A much larger clone lies a single base off, so this may be a read error. This sample also contains other DNA sequences that code for the same CDR3. This chain joins TRBV6-1 and TRBJ1-1; 8 nucleotides line up with TRBD1. The CDR3 has 11 amino acids. The junction had 6 bases not matched to a gene; V was cut back by 6 bases and J by 12 bases. Germline V gene data show CDR1 as MNHNS and CDR2 as SASEGT. The CDR3 here is CASRSTGESFF. The CDR3 DNA is TGTGCCAGCAGGTCGACAGGGGAGTCTTTCTTT.

This clone was counted ten times or more. The chain recombines TRBV15 with TRBJ1-5; D ambiguous. The CDR3 sequence is 15 residues long. V was shortened by 0 bases and J by 7 bases, with 13 bases between the two germline ends. Germline CDR1 is LNHNV and CDR2 is YYDKDF (reference sequence). Here the CDR3 DNA reads TGTGCCACCAGCAGAGATCCGGGGATAGGGCAGCCCCAGCATTTT. Translation: CATSRDPGIGQPQHF. Filled out from reference TRBV15 and TRBJ1-5, the complete variable domain reads DAMVIQNPRYQVTQFGKPVTLSCSQTLNHNVMYWYQQKSSQAPKLLFHYYDKDFNNEADTPDNFQSRRPNTSFCFLDIRSPGLGDTAMYLCATSRDPGIGQPQHFGDGTRLSIL.

By frequency in the sample, this clone is medium-sized. The V call is TRBV6-1, the J call TRBJ1-1, with D possibly being TRBD1 (6 bases). The CDR3 contains 14 residues. CDR1 MNHNS and CDR2 SASEGT come from the germline V gene. Trimming shortened V by 3 bases and J by 4 bases, and 12 bases separated the two germline ends. In nucleotides, the CDR3 is TGTGCCAGCAGTGATACAGGGCGGGCCACTGAAGCTTTCTTT. Amino acids: CASSDTGRATEAFF.

This clone was picked up many times. This chain links TRBV9 with TRBJ2-1, with D possibly TRBD1 on 5 matching bases. The CDR3 is 14 amino acids. The germline gives CDR1 SGDLS, CDR2 YYNGEE. The V end was cut by 4 bases, the J end by 15 bases, with 23 bases between. The CDR3 DNA reads TGTGCCAGCAGCCCACTGCCAGGGTTAGGTTTAGGGTTCTTC. Amino acids: CASSPLPGLGLGFF.

In this sample, this clone turned up many times. J is TRBJ2-5 and V is TRBV11-2, with D unresolved. Trimming cost V 7 bases and J 0 bases, with 3 bases left between them. The CDR3 is 11 residues long. Germline loops: CDR1 SGHAT, CDR2 FQNNGV. The CDR3 reads CASTYQETQYF. The CDR3 DNA reads TGTGCCAGCACCTACCAAGAGACCCAGTACTTC. The full variable domain, in which reference TRBV11-2 and TRBJ2-5 provide the parts outside the CDR3, is EAGVAQSPRYKIIEKRQSVAFWCNPISGHATLYWYQQILGQGPKLLIQFQNNGVVDDSQLPKDRFSAERLKGVDSTLKIQPAKLEDSAVYLCASTYQETQYFGPGTRLLVL.

A word on this clone: It may be a read error: a sequence one base away is much more abundant. The rearrangement links TRBV3-1 to TRBJ1-1, with 8 bases matching TRBD1. Trimming removed 1 base from V and 5 bases from J; junction bases left unmatched: 9. This CDR3 is 16 amino acids long. Germline-derived CDR1 and CDR2 are LGHDT and YNNKEL (reference sequence). The CDR3 spells CASSQGGDRIYTEAFF. The DNA for the CDR3 is TGTGCCAGCAGCCAAGGGGGGGACAGGATTTATACTGAAGCTTTCTTT.

At least ten counts were recorded for this clone. The chain combines TRBV6-1 with TRBJ1-1, with unresolved D. Germline V gene lookup returns CDR1 MNHNS and CDR2 SASEGT. V was cut by 5 bases and J by 1 base, with 11 bases left in between. The CDR3 sequence is 14 residues long. This CDR3 is CASSLAPGNTEAFF. CDR3 DNA: TGTGCCAGCAGTCTTGCCCCTGGGAACACTGAAGCTTTCTTT.

There are a few counts of this clone. The CDR3, as DNA: TGTGCCAGCACAGGGCTAGCGGGGTGGTTGGTGACCCAGTACTTC. Protein product: CASTGLAGWLVTQYF. This chain connects TRBV28 to TRBJ2-5; 9 nucleotides agree with TRBD2. The CDR3 has 15 residues. Germline CDR1 MDHEN, CDR2 SYDVKM. V was clipped by 7 bases and J by 7 bases; unmatched bases: 13.